This T cell receptor beta chain was retrieved from a study of PD-L1 blockade in urothelial cancer. The CDR3 extends over 17 amino acids. Germline assignment: CDR1 SGHRS and CDR2 YFSETQ. The junction had 5 bases not matched to a gene; V was cut back by 0 bases and J by 0 bases. Profiling relied on immunoSEQ multiplex PCR, and the TCRdb table lists in-frame clones only, not all of them. The data show about 130,000 clones, around 88% seen once. As to time point: peripheral blood 6 weeks after treatment start. The sequenced sample was PBMCs, obtained around atezolizumab (anti-PD-L1) treatment. This sequence originates from a man aged 50-60 years with urothelial cancer. This chain connects TRBV5-1 to TRBJ2-3, with TRBD2 identical over 9 bases. This CDR3 reads CASSLGSGGTSTDTQYF. DNA of the CDR3: TGCGCCAGCAGCTTGGGTAGCGGGGGCACCAGCACAGATACGCAGTATTTT.